This T cell receptor (beta chain) appears in the sequencing data of a study of cytomegalovirus exposure and HLA in healthy donors (dated by TCRdb to about 2017). Broadly, across the study: An earlier analysis of 587 of the donors reported around 280 Gb of sequence data and around 110 million unique TCR beta sequences obtained from around 180 million T cells. An early release that covered about 600 HLA-typed donors contained approximately 300 gigabases of sequencing data and about 93 million unique TCR sequences. Among the approximately 430 genotyped donors, approximately 77% belonged to the genetic ancestry cluster associated with self-reported Caucasian donors. The study aimed to test whether signatures of past pathogen exposure could be identified by cataloging public T cell receptors. The study used immunosequencing to profile the T cell repertoires of under 700 subjects and linked those repertoires to cytomegalovirus serostatus. Along with the approximately 650-subject first cohort, a separate validation cohort of over a hundred different subjects was used. The study combined high-throughput TCR immunosequencing, statistical association of individual TCRs with disease status, and machine learning to predict cytomegalovirus infection status. A later analysis re-analyzed previously published TCR beta repertoires from 666 donors and added high-resolution HLA genotyping to study TCR occurrence patterns. The later analysis used no new phenotypic data to find candidate immune exposures, relying instead on TCR beta sequences and their occurrence across donors. An earlier analysis of 587 of the donors used high-throughput TCR beta sequencing to judge whether each TCR beta V gene segment behaved as functional or pseudogenic. Donor age, sex, ethnicity and CMV serostatus were compiled alongside the repertoire data. In a later genetic analysis, genome-wide SNP genotypes for about 55% of the 666 donors were used, and that subset was treated as a discovery cohort. All discovery cohort repertoires had been generated on a single sequencing platform. HLA typing covered class I and class II loci at four-digit resolution. The number of donors typed differed by locus, with roughly 629-640 for A, B, C, DRB1 and DQB1, roughly 520 for DQA1, 600 to 610 for DPA1, and approximately 470 for DPB1. Because of strong linkage in the cohort, five DR-DQ haplotypes were treated as single units for association and clustering. Among 300 to 450 genotyped donors of the cohort, an average of approximately 240,000 unique TCR beta nucleotide sequences were sequenced per donor, about a sixth of them non-productive.

The cohort consisted of some 670 healthy bone marrow donors. All cohort members were sampled while nominally healthy, although unrecorded immune exposures were likely present. The donor was CMV seronegative and belonged to the group of roughly 330 seronegative cohort members. Each donor provided a peripheral blood sample, and peripheral blood mononuclear cells were used for TCR beta sequencing. Genomic DNA extraction from the blood cell samples was performed with the Qiagen DNeasy Blood Extraction Kit. The library was produced with the immunoSEQ multiplex PCR assay. For the multiplex PCR, a mixture combining 60 forward primers for TCR Vbeta segments and 13 reverse primers for TCR Jbeta segments was used. The CDR3 region of rearranged TCR beta genes was amplified from genomic DNA with a multiplex PCR assay. On the Illumina HiSeq System, the amplified TCR beta libraries were sequenced as 87-base-pair reads. Processing in the source paper ran as follows. A later analysis counted about 80 million unique TCR beta chains across the 640 or so repertoires, and 9.5 million to 11 million of these chains were shared by at least two donors. Raw reads were error-corrected and collapsed into unique sequences with a nearest-neighbor algorithm that merged closely related sequences to remove PCR and sequencing errors. Alignment of CDR3 sequences to IMGT reference sequences was used to assign V, D and J gene segments. For a sequence to be retained, at least a six-nucleotide match to both a V gene segment and a J gene segment was required. A rearrangement counted as productive if the CDR3 had no stop codons and remained in frame with V and J, and every other rearrangement counted as non-productive. Following IMGT convention, CDR3 was defined as the stretch from the second conserved V-encoded cysteine up to the conserved J-encoded phenylalanine. The earlier analysis of about 590 of the donors excluded sequences that lacked an unambiguous match to a single V gene segment. In an earlier analysis of 450 to 700 of the donors, V segments were called functional above 56.7% productive rearrangements and were called segregating when the between-donor standard deviation exceeded 5%. A statistical classification framework was built for diagnosing cytomegalovirus status from the catalog of TCR beta chain sequences. In a later analysis, V and J genes were assigned by comparing TCR nucleotide sequences against IMGT/GENE-DB human TR gene sequences. The TCRdist pipeline was used in a later analysis to assign CDR3 sequences and most-parsimonious VDJ recombination scenarios. In a later analysis, each TCR beta chain was defined by its CDR3 amino acid sequence together with its V-gene family, and reads lacking a unique V-gene family were excluded. As a way to deal with suspected cross-contamination and a sequencing artifact, a later analysis dropped roughly 620 nucleotide sequences that were highly shared and had low generation probability. In a later analysis, a clonal expansion index was calculated for each public chain from normalized within-repertoire ranks of inferred template counts. A later analysis computed generation probabilities with a VDJ recombination model fitted to out-of-frame rearrangements, and checked the results against IGoR. In a later analysis, hypergeometric tests were used to score TCR-TCR, TCR-HLA and TCR-CMV co-occurrence, with a repertoire-size bias correction applied to TCR pairs. To estimate false discovery rates, a later analysis permuted the HLA or CMV assignments 20 times. In a later analysis, co-occurring TCRs were grouped using DBSCAN, with TCRdist sequence similarity added in when clustering inside HLA-allele-positive subsets. For co-occurrence clustering, repertoires with fewer than 30,000 or more than 120,000 public chains were excluded, along with about five repertoires with anomalous nucleotide sharing. TCRdb's version of the immuneACCESS table is confined to in-frame rearrangements and falls short of the full clone set. An unresolved V gene accounts for under half of the shortfall where checked; the remainder is of unknown origin. The DNA was the basis for D and trimming; V, J and clone size are from that table. This sample comprises more than 45,000 clones, around four fifths of them detected only once. The leading ten clones occupy 1.5% to 2% of the sample.

Results the study describes overall, beyond this receptor: This cohort had only TCR beta chains sequenced, and the lack of alpha or paired-chain data limited which features could be detected. In a later analysis, TCR association rates were found to vary across HLA loci, with the most associated TCRs seen for DRB1 alleles and the fewest for HLA-C alleles. In vitro tests confirmed that three of the cytomegalovirus-associated TCR beta chains recognize cytomegalovirus antigens. In a later analysis, most CMV-associated TCR beta chains were found to appear HLA-restricted, with HLA associations seemingly driven largely by CMV exposure. The classifier was reported to diagnose cytomegalovirus status with high specificity and sensitivity in both the original cohort and the validation cohort. A further reported finding was that TCR beta sequences accurately predicted the HLA-A and HLA-B alleles for most subjects in the first cohort. In a later genetic analysis, a missense DCLRE1C variant was associated with V-gene and J-gene trimming of TCR beta chains, and the association was replicated in an independent cohort. Because HLA typing was unavailable for some donors at each locus, only the typed subset was used in association tests. The authors suggested that the approach could potentially be generalized to other disease states and immunological phenotypes. At a false discovery rate of 0.05, a later analysis linked 16,951 TCR beta sequences to specific HLA alleles. The earlier analysis of some 540 of the donors excluded some 15 rarely observed V segments, including chromosome 9 orphons, because counts were too low. Broadly in line with IMGT annotations, most TCR beta V segments showed up in productive rearrangements about 87% or about 30% of the time in an earlier analysis of some 590 of the donors. Strong co-occurrence of HLA alleles, especially DR and DQ, made assigning TCR associations to individual alleles difficult. A group of highly shared sequence variants was considered likely to be a technical artifact of the sequencing pipeline. Correlated functional status among segregating V segments might be attributable to linkage disequilibrium, but an unknown experimental factor could not be ruled out. For the cohort, immune exposure information was limited to CMV serostatus. A total of 164 TCR beta chains were listed by the study as associated with cytomegalovirus. Roughly uniform sequencing depth across donors was assumed in presence/absence analyses, although this assumption may not hold. Most TCR sequences were seen in very few donors, while some public TCRs were found in many individuals. A later analysis reported that several top co-occurrence clusters appeared linked to parvovirus B19, influenza, CMV and Epstein-Barr virus. Because the 87-base-pair reads could not distinguish some IMGT-functional V segments, including TRBV6-2 and TRBV6-3, those segments were excluded. According to a later genetic analysis, donors in an Asian-associated ancestry cluster had fewer N-insertions in productive TCRs than the approximately 670-donor mean. In a later analysis, HLA-associated TCR beta chains were found to be more clonally expanded and to have lower generation probabilities than equally common non-associated chains.

A remark on this clone: Its antigen has not been determined. Per-nucleotide qualities are absent, and no much larger clonotype sits a single base away.

The CDR3 runs 14 residues from the cysteine to the phenylalanine. Just the 42-base CDR3 DNA is kept, in frame starting at base 1. V is clipped by 4 bases and J by 1 base, and the sequence between their germline boundaries is 10 bases long. From the germline V gene (reference sequence), CDR1 is SEHNR and CDR2 is FQNEAQ. The receptor's source is a young man in good health and CMV-seronegative. The sequencing input was PBMCs. The chain is assembled from TRBV7-9 and TRBJ1-1; TRBD1 could be the D gene, as 6 bases match. The DNA sequence follows: TGTGCCAGCAGCTGGGTGACAGGGAACACTGAAGCTTTCTTT. Its amino acids are CASSWVTGNTEAFF.